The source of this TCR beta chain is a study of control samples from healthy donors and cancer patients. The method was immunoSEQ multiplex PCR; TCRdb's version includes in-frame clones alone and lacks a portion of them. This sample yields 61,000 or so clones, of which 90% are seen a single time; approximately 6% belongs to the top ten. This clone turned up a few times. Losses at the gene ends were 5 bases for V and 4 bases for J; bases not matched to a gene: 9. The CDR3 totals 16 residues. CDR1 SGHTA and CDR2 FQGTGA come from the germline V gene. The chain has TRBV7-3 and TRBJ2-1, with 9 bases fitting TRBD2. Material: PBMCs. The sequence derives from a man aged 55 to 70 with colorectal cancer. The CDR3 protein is CASSPLMAGGYNEQFF. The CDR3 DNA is TGTGCCAGCAGCCCCCTTATGGCGGGGGGGTACAATGAGCAGTTCTTC.